This TCR beta chain was captured by sequencing in a study of vaccination effects on CD4 cells after COVID-19. On the study more broadly: Following the second dose by a median of 72 days, the post-vaccine samples were obtained. Notes on the study in general: Healthy vaccinees had only 1 of 255 vaccine-induced clones cross-react with common cold coronaviruses. Recruitment yielded few convalescent patients, and the study had no early post-infection timepoints.

ViraFEST assay sequencing came after antigen-specific CD4+ T cells were expanded with viral peptide pools. With approximately ten days of culture completed, CD4+ T cells were isolated. It was two doses of either the BNT162b2 or mRNA-1273 vaccine that participants received. Nucleocapsid antibody tests were negative, and the vaccine recipients had no prior SARS-CoV-2 infection. Germline V lookup: CDR1 SGHRS, CDR2 YFSETQ. After removal of 3 bases from V and 6 bases from J, the junction contained 6 bases not matched to a gene. The CDR3 spans 15 residues. Notes on this clone: What it binds is not known.

Repertoires were generated with immunoSEQ multiplex PCR, while TCRdb's copy carries only in-frame clones and drops some. The sample lists 25,000 to 30,000 clones; around 75% were seen once. The source material was CD4+ T cells from PBMCs cultured with SARS-CoV-2 spike peptides, sampled after COVID-19 vaccination. The gene calls are TRBV5-1 and TRBJ2-2; TRBD2 aligns across 9 bases. This receptor was obtained from a human donor who received a COVID-19 vaccine. Some clones in this sample may be carry-over from other donors' samples. CDR3 nucleotides: TGCGCCAGCAGCTCCTCGGGACTAGCATCCGGGGAGCTGTTTTTT. Its protein product is CASSSSGLASGELFF.